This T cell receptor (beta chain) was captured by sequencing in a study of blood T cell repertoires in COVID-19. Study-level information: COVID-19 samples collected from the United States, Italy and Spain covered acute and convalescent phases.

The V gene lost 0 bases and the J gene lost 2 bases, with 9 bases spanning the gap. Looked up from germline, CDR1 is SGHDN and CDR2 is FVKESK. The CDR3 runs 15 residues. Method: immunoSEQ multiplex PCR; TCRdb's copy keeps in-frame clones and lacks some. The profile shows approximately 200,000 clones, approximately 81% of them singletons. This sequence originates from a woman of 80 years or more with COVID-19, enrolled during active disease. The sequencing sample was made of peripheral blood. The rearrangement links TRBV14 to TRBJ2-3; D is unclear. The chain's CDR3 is CASSQDQVSTDTQYF. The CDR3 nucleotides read TGTGCCAGCAGCCAAGATCAGGTATCCACAGATACGCAGTATTTT. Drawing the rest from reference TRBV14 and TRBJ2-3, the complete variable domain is EAGVTQFPSHSVIEKGQTVTLRCDPISGHDNLYWYRRVMGKEIKFLLHFVKESKQDESGMPNNRFLAERTGGTYSTLKVQPAELEDSGVYFCASSQDQVSTDTQYFGPGTRLTVL.